These T cell receptor beta chains were read from a single sample in a study of OX40 agonist ivuxolimab in advanced cancers. Profiling relied on immunoSEQ multiplex PCR, and the TCRdb table lists in-frame clones only, not all of them. The table has 75,000 to 100,000 clones, approximately 88% seen once. The source material was CD4+ or CD8+ T cells sorted from blood, sampled in a trial of the OX40 agonist ivuxolimab. These receptors originate from an adult with an advanced solid tumor such as melanoma, head and neck, liver or kidney cancer. Both conserved end residues are part of each CDR3. A D gene is named only where the DNA matches it firmly. The size of a clone is reported for some rows only, either as once, few or many, or as a class for expanded clones.

-	TRBV6-4	-	TRBJ1-2	TGTGCCAGCAGTGACTTACCCGGGGCAAACTATGGCTACACCTTC	CASSDLPGANYGYTF
-	TRBV6-6	-	TRBJ1-5	TGTGCCAGCAGGCCCGGAAGGAATCAGCCCCAGCATTTT	CASRPGRNQPQHF
-	TRBV18	TRBD1	TRBJ2-6	TGTGCCAGCTCTCGGGGGACAGGGCGCTCTGGGGCCAACGTCCTGACTTTC	CASSRGTGRSGANVLTF
-	TRBV18	TRBD1	TRBJ1-2	TGTGCCAGCTCACCACCCGGACAGGGGCGCCTGGATAACTATGGCTACACCTTC	CASSPPGQGRLDNYGYTF
-	TRBV2	-	TRBJ1-5	TGTGCCAGCAGTGAAGGGGGCTATAGCAATCAGCCCCAGCATTTT	CASSEGGYSNQPQHF
-	TRBV11-3	-	TRBJ2-1	TGTGCCAGCAGCCAGGCCGGGGGTGAGCAGTTCTTC	CASSQAGGEQFF
-	TRBV10-3	-	TRBJ2-7	TGTGCCATCAGTGAGTCATTGGGGCTCGGGGCCTACGAGCAGTACTTC	CAISESLGLGAYEQYF
-	TRBV7-9	-	TRBJ2-1	TGTGCCAGCAGCTTATCCCTGGCGGGGTCCTACAATGAGCAGTTCTTC	CASSLSLAGSYNEQFF
-	TRBV21-1	-	TRBJ2-1	TGTGCCAGCAGCGTTAGGGACAACTCCTACAATGAGCAGTTCTTC	CASSVRDNSYNEQFF
-	TRBV9	-	TRBJ1-3	TGTGCCAGCAGCGTAGCCAGTGGGATCTCTGGAAACACCATATATTTT	CASSVASGISGNTIYF
-	TRBV27	-	TRBJ1-3	TGTGCCAGCACCTCTCTGGAAGGGGGTCGCGGAAACACCATATATTTT	CASTSLEGGRGNTIYF
-	TRBV28	-	TRBJ2-1	TGTGCCAGCAGTATGACCTACAATGAGCAGTTCTTC	CASSMTYNEQFF
-	TRBV7-9	-	TRBJ2-7	TGTGCCAGCAGCCACGGGCCGCAAAACTACGAGCAGTACTTC	CASSHGPQNYEQYF
-	TRBV4-3	-	TRBJ1-6	TGCGCCAGCAGCCAAGAGGCGCAGGTGAGCTATAATTCACCCCTCCACTTT	CASSQEAQVSYNSPLHF
-	TRBV6-5	-	TRBJ2-7	TGTGCCAGCAAACTAACCCTTCAAGCGAGCCACGAGCAGTACTTC	CASKLTLQASHEQYF
-	TRBV5-4	-	TRBJ2-5	TGTGCCAGCAGCAGAGCTCCTGGGGAAGAGACCCAGTACTTC	CASSRAPGEETQYF
-	TRBV2	-	TRBJ2-2	TGTGCCAGCATTCTGGAGGCTAGTGGGGGGGCCACCGGGGAGCTGTTTTTT	CASILEASGGATGELFF
-	TRBV9	-	TRBJ1-2	TGTGCCAGCAGCTCAAGCACAGGAAACTATGGCTACACCTTC	CASSSSTGNYGYTF
-	TRBV19	-	TRBJ1-5	TGTGCCAGTAGCCTAGACATTTTGGGGAATCAGCCCCAGCATTTT	CASSLDILGNQPQHF
-	TRBV11-3	-	TRBJ2-2	TGTGCCAGCAGGAAAAGGGGCGGCGGGGAGCTGTTTTTT	CASRKRGGGELFF
-	TRBV9	-	TRBJ2-7	TGTGCCAGCAGCGTAGATGTAGGGTCATTCTCCTACGAGCAGTACTTC	CASSVDVGSFSYEQYF
-	TRBV9	-	TRBJ2-7	TGTGCCAGCAGCGTACAAGCGAGGGCCTCGGTCCCCTACGAGCAGTACTTC	CASSVQARASVPYEQYF
few	TRBV2	-	TRBJ1-5	TGTGCCAGCAGTGATGACAGGTCTAATCAGCCCCAGCATTTT	CASSDDRSNQPQHF
-	TRBV5-1	TRBD1	TRBJ1-2	TGCGCCAGCAGCTCGGGACAGGGGGATGGCTACACCTTC	CASSSGQGDGYTF
-	TRBV7-2	-	TRBJ1-2	TGTGCCAGCAGCTTAGGGGGCAGACTTTACTATGGCTACACCTTC	CASSLGGRLYYGYTF
-	TRBV28	-	TRBJ2-7	TGTGCCAGTCAGACGAGGGGGACCCTCAGGTACGAGCAGTACTTC	CASQTRGTLRYEQYF
-	TRBV28	-	TRBJ1-2	TGTGCCAGCAGTTTTCGAGGACAGACTTTGGGCTACACCTTC	CASSFRGQTLGYTF
-	TRBV19	TRBD1	TRBJ2-4	TGTGCCAGTAGTAGTGGACAGGGAATAAACATTCAGTACTTC	CASSSGQGINIQYF
-	TRBV7-8	-	TRBJ2-3	TGTGCCAGCAGCTTAGTGGCTTCCACAGATACGCAGTATTTT	CASSLVASTDTQYF
-	TRBV6-4	-	TRBJ2-2	TGTGCCACCCGGGGGCCCAGTGCCGGGGAGCTGTTTTTT	CATRGPSAGELFF
-	TRBV27	-	TRBJ1-2	TGTGCCAGCAAGGAGGGTACGGACTATGGCTACACCTTC	CASKEGTDYGYTF
-	TRBV7-3	-	TRBJ2-2	TGTGCCAGCAGCTTATTAGGGGCCCGGGCTACCACCGGGGAGCTGTTTTTT	CASSLLGARATTGELFF
-	TRBV7-9	TRBD1	TRBJ2-2	TGTGCCAGCAGCCCAGGGACAGGGTGGGACACCGGGGAGCTGTTTTTT	CASSPGTGWDTGELFF
-	TRBV5-1	-	TRBJ1-2	TGCGCCAGCAGCTTGGCCGGGACGCCAAACTATGGCTACACCTTC	CASSLAGTPNYGYTF
-	TRBV7-6	-	TRBJ2-3	TGTGCCAGCAGCTCCTCCCTCTCCGGAGATACGCAGTATTTT	CASSSSLSGDTQYF
-	TRBV2	-	TRBJ1-4	TGTGCCAGCAATGCAGTTAACGAAAAACTGTTTTTT	CASNAVNEKLFF
-	TRBV27	-	TRBJ2-1	TGTGCCAGCCCCGCCGAGGTCTATGATGAGGATGAGCAGTTCTTC	CASPAEVYDEDEQFF